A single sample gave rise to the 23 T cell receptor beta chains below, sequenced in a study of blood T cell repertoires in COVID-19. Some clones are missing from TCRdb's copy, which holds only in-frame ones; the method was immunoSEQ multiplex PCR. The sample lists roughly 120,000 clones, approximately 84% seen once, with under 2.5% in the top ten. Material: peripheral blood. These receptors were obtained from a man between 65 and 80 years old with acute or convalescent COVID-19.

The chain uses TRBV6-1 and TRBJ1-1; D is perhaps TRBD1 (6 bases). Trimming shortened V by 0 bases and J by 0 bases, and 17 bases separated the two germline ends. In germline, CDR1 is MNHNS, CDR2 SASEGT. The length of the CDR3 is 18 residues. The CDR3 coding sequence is TGTGCCAGCAGTGAAGCGCTTCGGGGGGGGACATTGAACACTGAAGCTTTCTTT. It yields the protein CASSEALRGGTLNTEAFF.

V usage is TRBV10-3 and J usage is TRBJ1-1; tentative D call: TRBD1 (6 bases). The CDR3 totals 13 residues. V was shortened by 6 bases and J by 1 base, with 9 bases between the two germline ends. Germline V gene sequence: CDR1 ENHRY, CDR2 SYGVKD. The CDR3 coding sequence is TGTGCCATCAGGACACAGGGGAACACTGAAGCTTTCTTT. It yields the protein CAIRTQGNTEAFF.

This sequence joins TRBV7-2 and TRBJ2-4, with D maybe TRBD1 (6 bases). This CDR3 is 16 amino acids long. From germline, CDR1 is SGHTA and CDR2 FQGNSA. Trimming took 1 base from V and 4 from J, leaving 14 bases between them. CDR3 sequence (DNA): TGTGCCAGCAGCTTAGAACAGGGTTATCGAAAAAACATTCAGTACTTC. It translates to CASSLEQGYRKNIQYF.

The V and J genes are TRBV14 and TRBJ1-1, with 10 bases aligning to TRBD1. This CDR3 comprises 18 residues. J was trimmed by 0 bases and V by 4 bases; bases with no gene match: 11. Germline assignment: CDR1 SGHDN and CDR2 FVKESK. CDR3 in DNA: TGTGCCAGCAGCCCCCTCCTCGGGACAGGGGTCCTGAACACTGAAGCTTTCTTT. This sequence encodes CASSPLLGTGVLNTEAFF.

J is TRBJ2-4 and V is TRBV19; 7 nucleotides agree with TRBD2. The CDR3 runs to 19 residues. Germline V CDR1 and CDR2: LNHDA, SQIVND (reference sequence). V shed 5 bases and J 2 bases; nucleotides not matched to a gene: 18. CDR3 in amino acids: CASSPRRGGASESKNIQYF. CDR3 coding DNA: TGTGCCAGTAGTCCCCGTCGCGGGGGAGCGTCCGAGTCCAAAAACATTCAGTACTTC.

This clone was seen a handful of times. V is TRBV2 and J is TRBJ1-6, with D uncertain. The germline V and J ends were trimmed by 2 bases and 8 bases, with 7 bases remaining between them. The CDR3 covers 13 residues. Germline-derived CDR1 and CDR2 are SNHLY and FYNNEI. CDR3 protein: CASSESPHSPLHF. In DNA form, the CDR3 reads TGTGCCAGCAGTGAATCTCCCCATTCACCCCTCCACTTT.

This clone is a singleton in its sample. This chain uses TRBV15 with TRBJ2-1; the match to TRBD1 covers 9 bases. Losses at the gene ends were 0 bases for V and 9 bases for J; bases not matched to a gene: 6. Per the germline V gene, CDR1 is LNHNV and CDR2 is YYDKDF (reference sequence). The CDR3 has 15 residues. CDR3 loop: CATSREGQGFGEQFF. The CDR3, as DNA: TGTGCCACCAGCAGAGAGGGACAGGGTTTCGGTGAGCAGTTCTTC.

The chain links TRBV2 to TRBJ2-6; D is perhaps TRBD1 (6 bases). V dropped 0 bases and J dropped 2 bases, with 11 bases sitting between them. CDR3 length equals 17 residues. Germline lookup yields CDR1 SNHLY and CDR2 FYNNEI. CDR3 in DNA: TGTGCCAGCAGTGAAGCGCTCAACAGGGCTGGGGCCAACGTCCTGACTTTC. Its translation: CASSEALNRAGANVLTF.

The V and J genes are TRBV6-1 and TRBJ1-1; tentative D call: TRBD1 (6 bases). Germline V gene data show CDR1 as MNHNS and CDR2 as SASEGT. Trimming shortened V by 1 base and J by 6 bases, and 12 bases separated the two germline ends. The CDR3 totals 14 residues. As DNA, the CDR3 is TGTGCCAGCAGTGAAGTTGGGGGCTCTTCTGAAGCTTTCTTT. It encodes CASSEVGGSSEAFF.

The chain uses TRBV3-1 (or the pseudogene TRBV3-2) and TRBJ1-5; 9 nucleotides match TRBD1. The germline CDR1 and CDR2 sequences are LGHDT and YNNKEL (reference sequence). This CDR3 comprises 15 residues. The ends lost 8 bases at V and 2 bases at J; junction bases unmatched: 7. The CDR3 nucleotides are TGTGCCAGCCTATATTGGGACAGGGGCAATCAGCCCCAGCATTTT. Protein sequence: CASLYWDRGNQPQHF.

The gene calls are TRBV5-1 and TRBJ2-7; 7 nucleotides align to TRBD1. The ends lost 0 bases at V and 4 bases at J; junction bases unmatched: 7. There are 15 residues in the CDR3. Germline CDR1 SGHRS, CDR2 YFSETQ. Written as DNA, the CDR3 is TGCGCCAGCAGCTTGGCCGGGACAGACGGATACGAGCAGTACTTC. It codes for CASSLAGTDGYEQYF. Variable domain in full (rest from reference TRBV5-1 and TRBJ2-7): KAGVTQTPRYLIKTRGQQVTLSCSPISGHRSVSWYQQTPGQGLQFLFEYFSETQRNKGNFPGRFSGRQFSNSRSEMNVSTLELGDSALYLCASSLAGTDGYEQYFGPGTRLTVT.

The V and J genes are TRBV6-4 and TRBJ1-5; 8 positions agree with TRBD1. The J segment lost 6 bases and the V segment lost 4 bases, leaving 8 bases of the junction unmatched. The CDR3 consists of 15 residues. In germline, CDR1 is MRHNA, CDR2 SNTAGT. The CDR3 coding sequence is TGTGCCAGCAGTGTTGAGGCAGGGGGCCTTCAGCCCCAGCATTTT. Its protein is CASSVEAGGLQPQHF.

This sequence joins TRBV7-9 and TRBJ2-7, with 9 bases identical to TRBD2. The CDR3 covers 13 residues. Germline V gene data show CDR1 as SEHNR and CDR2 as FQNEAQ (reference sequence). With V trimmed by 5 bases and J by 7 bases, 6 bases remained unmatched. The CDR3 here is CASSHRLAVEQYF. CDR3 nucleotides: TGTGCCAGCAGCCACAGACTAGCGGTAGAGCAGTACTTC. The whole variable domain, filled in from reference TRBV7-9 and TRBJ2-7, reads DTGVSQNPRHKITKRGQNVTFRCDPISEHNRLYWYRQTLGQGPEFLTYFQNEAQLEKSRLLSDRFSAERPKGSFSTLEIQRTEQGDSAMYLCASSHRLAVEQYFGPGTRLTVT.

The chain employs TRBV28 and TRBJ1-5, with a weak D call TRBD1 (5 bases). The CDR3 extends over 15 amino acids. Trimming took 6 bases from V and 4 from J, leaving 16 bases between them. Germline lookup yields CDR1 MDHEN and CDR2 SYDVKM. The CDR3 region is CASRSGWGDNQPQHF. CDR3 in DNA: TGTGCCAGCAGGAGTGGATGGGGGGATAATCAGCCCCAGCATTTT.

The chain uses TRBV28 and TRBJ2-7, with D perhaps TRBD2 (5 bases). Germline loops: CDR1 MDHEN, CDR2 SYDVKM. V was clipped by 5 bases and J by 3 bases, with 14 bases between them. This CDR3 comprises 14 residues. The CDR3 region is CASSRTGINYEQYF. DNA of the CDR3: TGTGCCAGCAGTAGGACCGGGATAAACTACGAGCAGTACTTC.

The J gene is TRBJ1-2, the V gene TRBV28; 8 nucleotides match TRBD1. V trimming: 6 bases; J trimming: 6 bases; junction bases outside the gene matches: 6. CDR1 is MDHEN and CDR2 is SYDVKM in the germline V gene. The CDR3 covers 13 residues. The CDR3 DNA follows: TGTGCCAGCAGATCCGGGACAGGCGATGGCTACACCTTC. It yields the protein CASRSGTGDGYTF.

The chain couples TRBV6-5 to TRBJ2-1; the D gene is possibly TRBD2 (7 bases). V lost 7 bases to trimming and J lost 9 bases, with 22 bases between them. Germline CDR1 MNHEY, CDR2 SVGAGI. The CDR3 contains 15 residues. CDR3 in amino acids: CASKKELGGGIEQFF. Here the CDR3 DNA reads TGTGCCAGCAAAAAGGAATTAGGGGGGGGGATTGAGCAGTTCTTC.

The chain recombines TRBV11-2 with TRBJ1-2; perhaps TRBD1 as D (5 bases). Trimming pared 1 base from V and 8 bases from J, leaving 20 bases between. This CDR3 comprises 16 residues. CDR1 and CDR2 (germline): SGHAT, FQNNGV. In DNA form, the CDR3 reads TGTGCCAGCAGCTTAGGACCACGTGATAGGGGTTTCGGCTACACCTTC. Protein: CASSLGPRDRGFGYTF.

The CDR3 DNA follows: TGTGCCAGTCACTTCCTCAGATCGGGTGGCTACACCTTC. Residues: CASHFLRSGGYTF. The chain links TRBV12-3 or TRBV12-4 to TRBJ1-2; D call uncertain. Trimming left V 9 bases short and J 7 bases short, with 18 bases between. The CDR3 consists of 13 residues.

CDR3 coding DNA: TGTGCCAGCACCCCATATGTGGGACAGGGGAAGGAGACCCAGTACTTC. As protein: CASTPYVGQGKETQYF. This sequence joins TRBV6-6 and TRBJ2-5; 10 bases fit TRBD1. The CDR3 has 16 amino acids. CDR1 is MNHNY, CDR2 SVGAGI, per germline (reference sequence). Losses at the gene ends were 7 bases for V and 5 bases for J; bases not matched to a gene: 13.

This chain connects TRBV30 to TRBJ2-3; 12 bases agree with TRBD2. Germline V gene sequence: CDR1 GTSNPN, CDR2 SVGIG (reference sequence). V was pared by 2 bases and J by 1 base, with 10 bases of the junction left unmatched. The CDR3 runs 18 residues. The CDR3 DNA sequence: TGTGCCTGGAGTTGGGGTCTAGCGGGGGGGAGCGGCACAGATACGCAGTATTTT. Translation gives CAWSWGLAGGSGTDTQYF.

The CDR3 reads CASSLFAGETQYF. The CDR3 nucleotides are TGTGCCAGCAGCTTATTTGCGGGGGAGACCCAGTACTTC. The chain carries TRBV7-3 and TRBJ2-5; possibly TRBD2 for D (6 bases). Germline-derived CDR1 and CDR2 are SGHTA and FQGTGA. The CDR3 is made up of 13 amino acids. Trimming left V 2 bases short and J 5 bases short, with 9 bases between.

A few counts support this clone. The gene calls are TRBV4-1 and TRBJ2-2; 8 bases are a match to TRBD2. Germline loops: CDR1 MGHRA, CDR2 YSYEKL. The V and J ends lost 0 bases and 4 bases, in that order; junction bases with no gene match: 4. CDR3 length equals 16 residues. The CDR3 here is CASSQDGLAGTGELFF. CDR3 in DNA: TGCGCCAGCAGCCAAGATGGCCTAGCGGGCACCGGGGAGCTGTTTTTT.